Sequencing of this T cell receptor beta chain was carried out in a study of blood T cells in healthy people across ages. As regards this clonotype: The antigen remains unidentified.

A J-beta primer mix and a sample-barcoded 5' primer were used in a second PCR of about 7 to 12 cycles. TCRdb itself ran the 5' RACE reads through MiXCR, one entry per CDR3 protein. The top ten clones hold around a sixth of a sample with 790,000 or so distinct CDR3 sequences, more than 35% of them seen once. Findings and limits, study-wide: A roughly linear age-dependent decrease characterized TCR beta diversity per million T cells.

This CDR3 contains 19 residues. Germline-derived CDR1 and CDR2 are SGHVS and FQNEAQ. The sample taken for sequencing was blood. The TCR sequence derives from a man older than 75 in good health. The chain is built from TRBV7-8 and TRBJ2-1, with 12 bases that match TRBD2. The J call may be wrong; the DNA end is better matched by TRBJ2-7. The CDR3 is CASSPQTSGSLGSYNEQYF. The CDR3 DNA follows: TGTGCCAGCAGCCCACAGACTAGCGGGAGTTTAGGCTCCTACAATGAGCAGTACTTC.